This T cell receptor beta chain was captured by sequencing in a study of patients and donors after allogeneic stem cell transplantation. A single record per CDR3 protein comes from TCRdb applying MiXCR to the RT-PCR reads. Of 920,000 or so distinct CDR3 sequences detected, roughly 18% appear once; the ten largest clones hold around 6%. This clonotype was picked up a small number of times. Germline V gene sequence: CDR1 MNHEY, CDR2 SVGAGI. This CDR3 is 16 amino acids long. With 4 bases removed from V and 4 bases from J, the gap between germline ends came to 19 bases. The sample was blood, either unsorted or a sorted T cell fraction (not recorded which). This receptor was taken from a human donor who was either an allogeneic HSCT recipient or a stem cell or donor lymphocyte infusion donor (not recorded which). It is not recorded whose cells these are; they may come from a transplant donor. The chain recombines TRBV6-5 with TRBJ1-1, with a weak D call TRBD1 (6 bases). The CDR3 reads CASSLVGAIRSTEAFF. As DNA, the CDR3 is TGTGCCAGCAGTTTGGTGGGGGCGATTCGGAGCACTGAAGCTTTCTTT.